What follows are 10 T cell receptor beta chains derived from one specimen sequenced in a study of T cells after yellow fever vaccination. Each CDR3 protein gets one entry after TCRdb re-called the 5' RACE reads with MiXCR. The sample carries about 300,000 distinct CDR3 sequences, roughly 7% recorded once. The source material was PBMCs, sampled roughly seven weeks after the first yellow fever vaccination. The receptors were sampled from a young man who received the YFV17D yellow fever vaccine.

This clonotype was picked up many times. J is TRBJ2-7 and V is TRBV4-3, with no clear D. Germline-derived CDR1 and CDR2 are LGHNA and YSLEER. V was clipped by 0 bases and J by 2 bases, with 8 bases between them. The CDR3 runs 14 residues. Here the CDR3 DNA reads TGCGCCAGCAGCCAAGAAGCAAAAACCTACGAGCAGTACGTC. It is translated as CASSQEAKTYEQYV.

The V and J genes are TRBV21-1 and TRBJ2-7; TRBD1 reflects the table's D call only, with no check against the DNA. TRBV21-1 is deemed a pseudogene. The CDR3 extends over 15 amino acids. CDR3 bases: TGTGCCAGCAGCAAAGGGGACCGAAGCTCTTACGAGCAGTACGTC. Translated, it gives CASSKGDRSSYEQYV.

Ten or more counts support this clonotype. This chain connects TRBV7-2 to TRBJ2-1; 11 bases agree with TRBD1. Germline V gives CDR1 SGHTA, CDR2 FQGNSA. With 3 bases clipped from V and 8 bases from J, the junction kept 6 bases outside the gene matches. The CDR3 covers 15 residues. CDR3 in DNA: TGTGCCAGCAGCTTCCGGGACAGGGGGGAGTATGAGCAGTTCTTC. It translates to CASSFRDRGEYEQFF.

The V and J genes are TRBV12-3 or TRBV12-4 and TRBJ1-5; perhaps TRBD1 as D (5 bases). Trimming shortened V by 7 bases and J by 6 bases, and 10 bases separated the two germline ends. This CDR3 is 12 amino acids long. CDR3 region: CASTQGGQPQHF. DNA for the CDR3: TGTGCCAGCACCCAGGGAGGTCAGCCCCAGCATTTT.

This clonotype was observed a handful of times. The chain recombines TRBV20-1 with TRBJ1-1, with D possibly being TRBD1 (6 bases). From germline, CDR1 is DFQATT and CDR2 SNEGSKA (reference sequence). CDR3 length: 12 amino acids. Trimming stripped 6 bases from V and 3 bases from J, with 11 bases between. CDR3 sequence (DNA): TGCAGTGCAGCACCAGGGGACACTGAAGCTTTCTTT. Translated, it gives CSAAPGDTEAFF.

The chain links TRBV27 to TRBJ2-1; TRBD1 is a possible D gene (6 bases). V dropped 4 bases and J dropped 5 bases, with 12 bases sitting between them. Per germline, CDR1 MNHEY and CDR2 SMNVEV (reference sequence). CDR3 length equals 14 residues. CDR3 sequence: CASSWIRTDNEQFF. The CDR3 nucleotides are TGTGCCAGCAGTTGGATCCGGACAGACAATGAGCAGTTCTTC.

This clonotype was found a few times. The chain uses TRBV11-1 and TRBJ2-6; 11 nucleotides agree with TRBD1. The V gene end was trimmed by 5 bases and the J gene end by 2 bases; junction bases not matched to a gene: 8. The germline gives CDR1 SGHAT, CDR2 FQDESV (reference sequence). This CDR3 has 18 amino acids. The CDR3 DNA is TGTGCCAGCAGCGGAAGGGACAGGGGGAACCCTGGGGCCAACGTCCTGACTTTC. This sequence encodes CASSGRDRGNPGANVLTF.

The sample holds many counts of this clonotype. V usage is TRBV9 and J usage is TRBJ2-4; TRBD1 might be the D (6 bases). The V gene lost 2 bases and the J gene lost 0 bases, with 21 bases spanning the gap. Germline V gene lookup returns CDR1 SGDLS and CDR2 YYNGEE. The CDR3 runs 19 residues. CDR3 residues: CASSVQKGQVPLAKNIQYF. The CDR3 DNA reads as TGTGCCAGCAGCGTCCAAAAGGGACAAGTACCCCTAGCCAAAAACATTCAGTACTTC.

The chain links TRBV5-1 to TRBJ2-3, with D possibly matching TRBD2 (5 bases). From germline, CDR1 is SGHRS and CDR2 YFSETQ. CDR3 size: 15 residues. V lost 0 bases to trimming and J lost 6 bases, with 14 bases between them. In nucleotides, the CDR3 is TGCGCCAGCAGCTTGGCCAGGAGAGAGCGGGATACGCAGTATTTT. Its translation: CASSLARRERDTQYF.

This clonotype has only a few counts. J is TRBJ2-2 and V is TRBV5-1, with D perhaps given as TRBD1 or TRBD2 (5 bases each). Trimming took 2 bases from V and 3 from J, leaving 11 bases between them. The CDR3 covers 15 residues. In germline, CDR1 is SGHRS, CDR2 YFSETQ. The CDR3 sequence: CASSFAGTYTGELFF. Written as DNA, the CDR3 is TGCGCCAGCAGCTTTGCAGGGACCTACACCGGGGAGCTGTTTTTT.